Each of the 32 T cell receptor beta chains below was sequenced from the same sample in a study of identical twins. TCRdb passed the 5' RACE reads through MiXCR, listing each CDR3 protein once. The table has more than 600,000 distinct CDR3 sequences, 15% to 20% seen once. These data also formed part of another study, on T cells expressing NK-cell markers.

Sequencing was performed on PBMCs. The source of these receptors is a woman aged 18-29 years in good health.

J is TRBJ1-1 and V is TRBV5-1; tentatively, D is TRBD1 (5 bases). Germline V gives CDR1 SGHRS, CDR2 YFSETQ. This CDR3 region has 14 residues. The V end lost 4 bases, the J end lost 3 bases, and 13 bases lay between the germline ends. The CDR3 is CASSTQGSDTEAFF. The DNA of the CDR3 is TGCGCCAGCAGCACCCAGGGTTCGGACACTGAAGCTTTCTTT. The entire variable domain, with the rest obtained from reference TRBV5-1 and TRBJ1-1, is as follows: KAGVTQTPRYLIKTRGQQVTLSCSPISGHRSVSWYQQTPGQGLQFLFEYFSETQRNKGNFPGRFSGRQFSNSRSEMNVSTLELGDSALYLCASSTQGSDTEAFFGQGTRLTVV.

This clonotype has just a few counts. This rearrangement joins TRBV5-8 to TRBJ1-5; D remains ambiguous. In germline, CDR1 is SGHTS, CDR2 YDEGEE. The CDR3 loop spans 15 amino acids. V was shortened by 6 bases and J by 2 bases, with 15 bases between the two germline ends. The CDR3 loop reads CASNFEGSGNQPQHF. CDR3 nucleotides: TGTGCCAGCAATTTTGAGGGCAGCGGCAATCAGCCCCAGCATTTT.

In this sample, this clonotype turned up a few times. V gene TRBV4-2 combines with J gene TRBJ2-3; perhaps TRBD2 as D (6 bases). In germline, CDR1 is LGHNA, CDR2 YNFKEQ. Trimming took 0 bases from V and 0 from J, leaving 16 bases between them. This CDR3 has 18 amino acids. In DNA, the CDR3 is TGTGCCAGCAGCCAAGAACAGGAGGGTATCCCAAGCACAGATACGCAGTATTTT. It yields the protein CASSQEQEGIPSTDTQYF.

The rearrangement links TRBV4-3 to TRBJ2-1, with D perhaps TRBD1 (6 bases). The CDR3 sequence is 15 residues long. CDR1 is LGHNA, CDR2 YSLEER, per germline. V lost 0 bases and J lost 6, with 12 bases in between. The CDR3 DNA is TGCGCCAGCAGCCAAGACCGGACAGAGACCAATGAGCAGTTCTTC. Residues: CASSQDRTETNEQFF.

V gene TRBV5-5 combines with J gene TRBJ2-3; no firm D call. The CDR3 totals 12 residues. Trimming removed 4 bases from V and 8 bases from J, with 11 bases in between. Germline CDR1 is SGHKS and CDR2 is YYEKEE (reference sequence). The CDR3 bases are TGTGCCAGCAGCCCGGTCGAGAGTACGCAGTATTTT. Amino acid sequence: CASSPVESTQYF.

This clonotype came up a few times. The chain uses TRBV20-1 and TRBJ1-2; no firm D call. The germline V and J ends were trimmed by 5 bases and 1 base, with 11 bases remaining between them. Per the germline V gene, CDR1 is DFQATT and CDR2 is SNEGSKA (reference sequence). The CDR3 runs 13 residues. The CDR3 bases are TGCAGTGCTGGGGAGGGTAGTAACTATGGCTACACCTTC. Protein product: CSAGEGSNYGYTF.

Details on this clonotype: The junction differs from germline at one of its ends, possibly a read error. The V and J genes are TRBV7-6 and TRBJ1-3; D not resolved. Germline CDR1 reads SGHVS; CDR2 reads FNYEAQ. The CDR3 has 15 amino acids. The CDR3 DNA reads as TGTGCCAGCAGCTTAGCCTACGGCTCTGGAAACACCTTATATTTT. Amino acid sequence: CASSLAYGSGNTLYF.

V and J are TRBV27 and TRBJ2-7; TRBD2 matches at 9 bases. The junction had 7 bases not matched to a gene; V was cut back by 8 bases and J by 2 bases. The CDR3 has 14 residues. CDR1 and CDR2 from the germline V gene are MNHEY and SMNVEV (reference sequence). The CDR3 sequence is CASAQAGGTYEQYF. The DNA of the CDR3 is TGTGCCAGCGCTCAGGCGGGGGGGACCTACGAGCAGTACTTC.

This clonotype was detected ten times or more. The genes are TRBV5-1 and TRBJ2-1; possibly TRBD1 for D (6 bases). Trimming took off 0 bases at V and 2 bases at J, with 9 bases between the two ends. The length of the CDR3 is 15 residues. Germline CDR1 reads SGHRS; CDR2 reads YFSETQ. CDR3 residues: CASSLEGVAYNEQFF. The CDR3 nucleotides read TGCGCCAGCAGCTTGGAGGGGGTGGCCTACAATGAGCAGTTCTTC.

This clonotype turned up a few times. The chain couples TRBV18 to TRBJ2-3; 7 nucleotides line up with TRBD1. Germline-derived CDR1 and CDR2 are KGHSH and LQKENI. The V gene end was trimmed by 0 bases and the J gene end by 2 bases; junction bases not matched to a gene: 2. CDR3 length equals 15 residues. The CDR3 spells CASSPPGQHTDTQYF. The CDR3 DNA reads as TGTGCCAGCTCACCACCGGGACAGCACACAGATACGCAGTATTTT. Drawing the rest from reference TRBV18 and TRBJ2-3, the complete variable domain is NAGVMQNPRHLVRRRGQEARLRCSPMKGHSHVYWYRQLPEEGLKFMVYLQKENIIDESGMPKERFSAEFPKEGPSILRIQQVVRGDSAAYFCASSPPGQHTDTQYFGPGTRLTVL.

This clonotype showed up just a few times. The genes are TRBV6-5 and TRBJ2-5, with TRBD2 matching over 8 bases. In germline, CDR1 is MNHEY, CDR2 SVGAGI. This CDR3 region has 14 residues. With 4 bases clipped from V and 5 bases from J, the junction kept 6 bases outside the gene matches. CDR3 nucleotide sequence: TGTGCCAGCAGTTTCCATAGCGGGACTGAGACCCAGTACTTC. Residues: CASSFHSGTETQYF.

CDR3 region: CASSLVLQGPFF. In DNA form, the CDR3 reads TGTGCCAGCAGCTTAGTATTACAGGGCCCTTTCTTT. The chain is built from TRBV7-8 and TRBJ1-1; D perhaps matches TRBD1 (6 bases). The CDR3 has 12 residues. V shed 1 base and J shed 12 bases, with 12 bases lying between them. In germline, CDR1 is SGHVS, CDR2 FQNEAQ.

Only a few counts were recorded for this clonotype. The CDR3 region is CSARDGQGRGTDTQYF. The CDR3 DNA reads TGCAGTGCTAGAGATGGACAGGGGCGGGGCACAGATACGCAGTATTTT. This chain uses TRBV20-1 with TRBJ2-3, with 9 bases aligning to TRBD1. Germline CDR1 reads DFQATT; CDR2 reads SNEGSKA (reference sequence). The V and J ends lost 0 bases and 1 base, in that order; junction bases with no gene match: 5. The CDR3 is 16 residues long.

This clonotype has just a few counts. The V call is TRBV4-3, the J call TRBJ1-6; TRBD1 agrees at 8 bases. The ends lost 0 bases at V and 9 bases at J; junction bases unmatched: 4. Germline assignment: CDR1 LGHNA and CDR2 YSLEER. This CDR3 has 15 amino acids. CDR3 residues: CASSQDLDRASPLHF. In DNA form, the CDR3 reads TGCGCCAGCAGCCAAGATTTGGACAGGGCTTCACCCCTCCACTTT.

J is TRBJ2-5 and V is TRBV19; D possibly corresponds to TRBD1 (5 bases). The CDR3 is 12 residues long. Germline V gene lookup returns CDR1 LNHDA and CDR2 SQIVND (reference sequence). With 7 bases removed from V and 4 bases from J, the gap between germline ends came to 10 bases. The CDR3 DNA sequence: TGTGCCAGTAAGGCTAGGGGAGAGACCCAGTACTTC. Translated: CASKARGETQYF.

This chain links TRBV19 with TRBJ2-5, with 10 bases identical to TRBD2. Germline values: CDR1 LNHDA, CDR2 SQIVND (reference sequence). The CDR3 is 16 residues long. V dropped 2 bases and J dropped 2; count of bases not matched to a gene: 5. CDR3: CASSITAAGGQETQYF. CDR3 coding DNA: TGTGCCAGTAGTATAACGGCAGCGGGGGGGCAAGAGACCCAGTACTTC.

The chain links TRBV10-3 to TRBJ2-7; TRBD1 agrees at 7 bases. Germline trimming cut 3 bases from V and 9 bases from J; bases unmatched to any gene: 11. Per the germline V gene, CDR1 is ENHRY and CDR2 is SYGVKD. The CDR3 loop spans 14 amino acids. The CDR3: CAISDVNRGFGQYF. DNA of the CDR3: TGTGCCATCAGTGACGTGAACAGGGGATTTGGGCAGTACTTC.

CDR3 sequence reads: CSARDTGTGLDSPLHF. For the CDR3, the DNA is TGCAGTGCTAGAGACACCGGGACAGGTCTAGATTCACCCCTCCACTTT. V usage is TRBV20-1 and J usage is TRBJ1-6; TRBD1 matches 8 bases. Germline V gives CDR1 DFQATT, CDR2 SNEGSKA (reference sequence). V lost 0 bases to trimming and J lost 8 bases; unmatched junction nucleotides: 9. CDR3 length equals 16 residues.

The rearrangement joins TRBV18 to TRBJ2-7; TRBD2 might be the D (6 bases). The CDR3 spans 16 residues. Germline values: CDR1 KGHSH, CDR2 LQKENI. The germline V and J ends were trimmed by 10 bases and 3 bases, with 25 bases remaining between them. The CDR3 region is CAIPPGRLTQIYEQYF. CDR3 nucleotide sequence: TGTGCCATTCCCCCTGGGAGGTTGACCCAAATCTACGAGCAGTACTTC. Combining the CDR3 with reference TRBV18 and TRBJ2-7 gives the whole variable domain NAGVMQNPRHLVRRRGQEARLRCSPMKGHSHVYWYRQLPEEGLKFMVYLQKENIIDESGMPKERFSAEFPKEGPSILRIQQVVRGDSAAYFCAIPPGRLTQIYEQYFGPGTRLTVT.

Worth noting for this clonotype: One end of the junction varies from germline; a read error may be responsible. The chain employs TRBV5-1 and TRBJ2-7; 9 bases are shared with TRBD2. Germline assignment: CDR1 SGHRS and CDR2 YFSETQ. This CDR3 has 16 amino acids. The CDR3 DNA reads as TGCGCCAGCAGCTTGGCCGACAGCGGGGGGTTCTACAAGCAGTACTTC. Encoded protein: CASSLADSGGFYKQYF.

The chain uses TRBV7-9 and TRBJ2-2; D is undetermined. Germline V gives CDR1 SEHNR, CDR2 FQNEAQ (reference sequence). The CDR3 is made up of 13 amino acids. Between the trimmed V and J ends, which lost 5 bases and 6 bases, there was a span of 10 bases. CDR3: CASSPTGAGELFF. The CDR3 bases are TGTGCCAGCAGCCCTACTGGTGCCGGGGAGCTGTTTTTT.

This clonotype was detected ten times or more. The chain combines TRBV10-3 with TRBJ2-7; D may be TRBD1 or TRBD2 (5 bases each). Trimming stripped 5 bases from V and 0 bases from J, with 14 bases between. This CDR3 comprises 15 residues. Germline-derived CDR1 and CDR2 are ENHRY and SYGVKD. The CDR3 DNA reads TGTGCCATCAGTAGATTCCGGGACGGCTCCTACGAGCAGTACTTC. Protein product: CAISRFRDGSYEQYF.

The J gene is TRBJ2-2, the V gene TRBV20-1; D ambiguous. Germline V gene sequence: CDR1 DFQATT, CDR2 SNEGSKA (reference sequence). The V end was cut by 3 bases, the J end by 3 bases, with 5 bases between. The CDR3 is 12 residues long. The CDR3 protein is CSASDYTGELFF. Written as DNA, the CDR3 is TGCAGTGCTAGCGACTACACCGGGGAGCTGTTTTTT.

This clonotype was recorded a few times. The chain is built from TRBV9 and TRBJ1-2, with a tentative D call TRBD1 (6 bases). The germline V gene encodes CDR1 SGDLS and CDR2 YYNGEE. The CDR3 contains 14 residues. Trimming took off 2 bases at V and 0 bases at J, with 8 bases between the two ends. CDR3 nucleotide sequence: TGTGCCAGCAGCGTCTCAGGGGCTAACTATGGCTACACCTTC. Encoded protein: CASSVSGANYGYTF. The full variable domain, its missing parts supplied by reference TRBV9 and TRBJ1-2, is DSGVTQTPKHLITATGQRVTLRCSPRSGDLSVYWYQQSLDQGLQFLIQYYNGEERAKGNILERFSAQQFPDLHSELNLSSLELGDSALYFCASSVSGANYGYTFGSGTRLTVV.

V and J are TRBV4-3 and TRBJ2-1; D ambiguous. Deletions cut 4 bases from V and 7 bases from J, with 20 bases between. From germline, CDR1 is LGHNA and CDR2 YSLEER. The CDR3 is made up of 16 amino acids. CDR3 protein: CASSRSRLPRWNEQFF. In nucleotides, the CDR3 is TGCGCCAGCAGCCGATCCCGACTTCCTAGATGGAATGAGCAGTTCTTC.

The CDR3 here is CASSPQGAENTEAFF. The CDR3 nucleotides read TGTGCCAGCAGCCCACAGGGGGCGGAGAACACTGAAGCTTTCTTT. This chain uses TRBV7-9 with TRBJ1-1, with TRBD1 matching over 9 bases. V was pared by 5 bases and J by 1 base, with 5 bases of the junction left unmatched. Per germline, CDR1 SEHNR and CDR2 FQNEAQ (reference sequence). The CDR3 length is 15 residues.

The rearrangement links TRBV27 to TRBJ2-5, with 8 positions matching TRBD2. Per germline, CDR1 MNHEY and CDR2 SMNVEV (reference sequence). This CDR3 region has 15 residues. Germline trimming cut 3 bases from V and 5 bases from J; bases unmatched to any gene: 8. CDR3 protein: CASSFSSGGRETQYF. The CDR3 DNA is TGTGCCAGCAGTTTTTCAAGCGGGGGCCGGGAGACCCAGTACTTC.

CDR3 loop: CASSVDPGTGANVLTF. The DNA of the CDR3 is TGTGCCAGCAGCGTAGACCCCGGGACAGGGGCCAACGTCCTGACTTTC. The chain carries TRBV9 and TRBJ2-6, with a tentative D call TRBD1 (6 bases). The germline V and J ends were trimmed by 0 bases and 4 bases, with 11 bases remaining between them. The CDR3 extends over 16 amino acids. Germline V gives CDR1 SGDLS, CDR2 YYNGEE.

The table lists this clonotype with a few counts. The V gene is TRBV20-1, the J gene TRBJ2-6; a possible D gene is TRBD1 (6 bases). The CDR3 is 17 amino acids. The germline CDR1 and CDR2 sequences are DFQATT and SNEGSKA (reference sequence). Trimming left V 3 bases short and J 0 bases short, with 15 bases between. In DNA form, the CDR3 reads TGCAGTGCTAGGGGGACACGGGTGAGCTCTGGGGCCAACGTCCTGACTTTC. Its protein is CSARGTRVSSGANVLTF.

The rearrangement joins TRBV27 to TRBJ2-1; D uncertain. The germline V gene has CDR1 MNHEY and CDR2 SMNVEV (reference sequence). The length of the CDR3 is 13 residues. Trimming took off 3 bases at V and 8 bases at J, with 11 bases between the two ends. CDR3: CASSFVGNDEQFF. CDR3 nucleotide sequence: TGTGCCAGCAGTTTTGTAGGGAATGATGAGCAGTTCTTC.

This clonotype was found a few times. The chain has TRBV7-9 and TRBJ2-2, with a weak D call TRBD1 (5 bases). In germline, CDR1 is SEHNR, CDR2 FQNEAQ (reference sequence). This CDR3 has 15 residues. With 5 bases removed from V and 2 bases from J, the gap between germline ends came to 12 bases. This CDR3 is CASSVGTGNTGELFF. The CDR3 region has the DNA TGTGCCAGCAGCGTCGGCACAGGAAACACCGGGGAGCTGTTTTTT.

V usage is TRBV5-1 and J usage is TRBJ2-5; D could derive from TRBD1 or TRBD2 (5 bases each). CDR1 SGHRS and CDR2 YFSETQ come from the germline V gene. The CDR3 loop spans 13 amino acids. Trimming cost V 7 bases and J 6 bases, with 16 bases left between them. DNA of the CDR3: TGCGCCAGCGCGGCAACTAGGGGCCAGACCCAGTACTTC. Its translation is CASAATRGQTQYF.